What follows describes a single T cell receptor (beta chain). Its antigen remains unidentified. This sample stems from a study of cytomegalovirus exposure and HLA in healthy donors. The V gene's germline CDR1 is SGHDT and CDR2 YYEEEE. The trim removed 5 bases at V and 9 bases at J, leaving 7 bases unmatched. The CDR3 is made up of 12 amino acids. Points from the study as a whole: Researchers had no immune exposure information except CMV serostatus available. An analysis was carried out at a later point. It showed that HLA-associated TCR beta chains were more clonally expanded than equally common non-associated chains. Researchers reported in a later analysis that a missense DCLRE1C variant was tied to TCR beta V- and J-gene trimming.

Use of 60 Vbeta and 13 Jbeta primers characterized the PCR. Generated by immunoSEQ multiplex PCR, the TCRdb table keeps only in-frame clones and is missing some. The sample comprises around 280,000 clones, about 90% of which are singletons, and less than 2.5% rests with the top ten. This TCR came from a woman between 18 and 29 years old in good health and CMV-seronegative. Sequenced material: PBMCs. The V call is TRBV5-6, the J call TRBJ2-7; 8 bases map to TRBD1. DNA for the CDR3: TGTGCCAGCAGATCTGGACAGGGCGGGCAGTACTTC. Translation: CASRSGQGGQYF. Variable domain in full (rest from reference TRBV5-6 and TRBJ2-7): DAGVTQSPTHLIKTRGQQVTLRCSPKSGHDTVSWYQQALGQGPQFIFQYYEEEERQRGNFPDRFSGHQFPNYSSELNVNALLLGDSALYLCASRSGQGGQYFGPGTRLTVT.